Listed below are T cell receptor beta chains from one sample, sequenced in a study of T cells in Graves' hyperthyroidism and ophthalmopathy. One entry per CDR3 protein, called by TCRdb with MiXCR from the multiplex PCR reads. The table lists 700,000 or so distinct CDR3 sequences, roughly 15% of them singletons, with about 8.4% in the top ten. Sequenced: blood. All receptors derive from a man younger than 35 with Graves' hyperthyroidism. Both conserved end residues are part of each CDR3. Fields, in order: clone size, D gene, V gene, J gene, CDR3 protein, CDR3 DNA. D genes are given only for firm matches. Clone size is given for some rows only: seen once, a few or many times, or a class if the clone is expanded.

>once|TRBD1|TRBV19|TRBJ1-2
CASSPGTGTGYTF
TGTGCCAGTAGTCCCGGGACAGGGACCGGCTACACCTTC
>-|-|TRBV4-2|TRBJ2-1
CASSQDRGTSYNEQFF
TGTGCCAGCAGCCAAGATCGGGGTACCTCCTACAATGAGCAGTTCTTC
>many|TRBD1|TRBV20-1|TRBJ1-1
CSARGRQGGNTEAFF
TGCAGTGCTAGAGGGAGACAGGGAGGGAACACTGAAGCTTTCTTT
>few|TRBD2|TRBV24-1|TRBJ2-3
CATSDPGGTTDTQYF
TGTGCCACCAGTGATCCGGGGGGAACCACAGATACGCAGTATTTT
>-|TRBD1|TRBV29-1|TRBJ1-1
CSVDRQGPAFF
TGCAGCGTTGATAGACAGGGCCCGGCTTTCTTT
>many|-|TRBV11-3|TRBJ2-1
CASTPNSAWGEQFF
TGTGCCAGCACCCCGAATAGCGCATGGGGGGAGCAGTTCTTC
>-|-|TRBV7-9|TRBJ2-4
CASSPPSRNIQYF
TGTGCCAGCAGCCCACCGAGTCGGAACATTCAGTACTTC
>-|-|TRBV5-1|TRBJ2-2
CASSQNLGNLGELFF
TGCGCCAGCAGCCAGAATTTGGGAAACCTCGGGGAGCTGTTTTTT
>-|-|TRBV11-2|TRBJ1-6
CASSDGRGFYNSPLHF
TGTGCCAGCAGCGACGGGAGGGGCTTCTATAATTCACCCCTCCACTTT
>-|TRBD1|TRBV6-5|TRBJ2-1
CASSYGLTTGGGPNEQFF
TGTGCCAGCAGTTACGGATTGACGACAGGGGGAGGGCCCAATGAGCAGTTCTTC
>few|-|TRBV28|TRBJ2-1
CASMRARVNEQFF
TGTGCCAGCATGAGGGCCAGGGTCAATGAGCAGTTCTTC
>-|-|TRBV7-2|TRBJ2-7
CASSLAGVSSYEQYF
TGTGCCAGCAGCTTAGCCGGGGTCAGCTCCTACGAGCAGTACTTC
>few|-|TRBV27|TRBJ2-1
CASSLSDQYNEQFF
TGTGCCAGCAGTTTATCGGATCAGTACAATGAGCAGTTCTTC
>few|-|TRBV6-1|TRBJ2-2
CASSRGRDRAGELFF
TGTGCCAGCAGCCGGGGGCGCGACAGGGCCGGGGAGCTGTTTTTT
>few|TRBD2|TRBV29-1|TRBJ2-1
CSVRFVAGGPGSYNEQFF
TGCAGCGTTCGTTTCGTAGCGGGAGGGCCGGGGTCCTACAATGAGCAGTTCTTC
>-|-|TRBV2|TRBJ1-5
CASSDSLDSNQPQHF
TGTGCCAGCAGTGATTCCCTGGACAGCAATCAGCCCCAGCATTTT
>many|TRBD2|TRBV27|TRBJ2-1
CASSYSGGSEQFF
TGTGCCAGCAGTTACTCGGGGGGTAGTGAGCAGTTCTTC
>few|-|TRBV4-1|TRBJ1-6
CASSQARSGSPLHF
TGCGCCAGCAGCCAAGCGCGGTCCGGGTCACCCCTCCACTTT
>-|TRBD1|TRBV20-1|TRBJ2-3
CSAGSGTGGVWTDTQYF
TGCAGTGCTGGATCCGGGACAGGAGGGGTATGGACAGATACGCAGTATTTT